Sequencing of this T cell receptor (beta chain) was carried out in a study of prognosis after radiotherapy for stage I lung cancer. Overall study: Stage I non-small cell lung cancer patients were enrolled between 2018 and January 2019. A biologically effective dose of at least 100 Gy came via 3-5 SBRT fractions.

Template was genomic DNA; TCR beta CDR3 amplified in two multiplex PCR rounds. Every TRBV and TRBJ gene had its own specific primer in first-round PCR. One entry per CDR3 protein results from TCRdb running MiXCR on the multiplex PCR reads. The sample has 15,000 to 20,000 distinct CDR3 sequences, around 30% seen once. Study-wide results and limits: The authors reported that TRBV and TRBJ gene usage differed between patients with and without metastases. Median unique TCR clone counts of 10,088 versus 6,861 showed a fall after stereotactic body radiation therapy.

There are many counts of this clonotype. Its matching antigen is unknown. Specimen: PBMCs, collected before or after stereotactic body radiation therapy (not recorded which). The source of this sequence is a donor aged 50 or older with non-small cell lung cancer.

The chain's CDR3 is CASSLSQGTSYNSPLHF. CDR3 nucleotide sequence: TGTGCCAGCAGTTTATCCCAGGGGACCTCCTATAATTCACCCCTCCACTTT. The chain recombines TRBV28 with TRBJ1-6, with D perhaps TRBD1 (6 bases). There are 17 residues in the CDR3. V lost 1 base and J lost 0, with 10 bases in between. Germline V gene lookup returns CDR1 MDHEN and CDR2 SYDVKM.